A selection of T cell receptor beta chains follows, all from one sample in a study of blood T cell repertoires in COVID-19. The method was immunoSEQ multiplex PCR; TCRdb's version includes in-frame clones alone and lacks a portion of them. The table shows 200,000 to 250,000 clones, with around 80% occurring only once. Sequenced input: peripheral blood. These receptors all stem from an elderly woman with acute or convalescent COVID-19. Both conserved end residues are part of each CDR3. The D gene is left open where the match is weak. Size is omitted from some rows. Given values are once, few, many or a class for expanded clones.

TRBD1,TRBJ1-1,-,TRBV6-5,CASRSGQGVTEAFF,TGTGCCAGCAGAAGCGGACAGGGGGTCACTGAAGCTTTCTTT
-,TRBJ2-1,-,TRBV7-3,CASSFTVNEQFF,TGTGCCAGCAGCTTTACTGTAAATGAGCAGTTCTTC
TRBD2,TRBJ2-7,few,TRBV18,CASSPREGGRSSYEQYF,TGTGCCAGCTCACCAAGGGAAGGCGGGAGGAGCTCCTACGAGCAGTACTTC
TRBD1,TRBJ1-1,-,TRBV7-9,CASSSGQATEAFF,TGTGCCAGCAGCTCGGGACAGGCCACTGAAGCTTTCTTT
-,TRBJ1-4,few,TRBV15,CATSRGQTNEKLFF,TGTGCCACCAGCAGAGGACAGACTAATGAAAAACTGTTTTTT
-,TRBJ2-5,-,TRBV12-3/TRBV12-4,CASSLGPETQYF,TGTGCCAGCAGTTTAGGGCCGGAGACCCAGTACTTC
-,TRBJ2-4,-,TRBV3-1/TRBV3-2,CASSQDRAQYF,TGTGCCAGCAGCCAAGATAGAGCTCAGTACTTC
-,TRBJ1-2,-,TRBV6-6,CASSYAQGPYGYTF,TGTGCCAGCAGTTACGCACAGGGTCCCTATGGCTACACCTTC
TRBD2,TRBJ2-3,-,TRBV7-8,CASSLVGGGQADTQYF,TGTGCCAGCAGCTTAGTCGGCGGGGGGCAGGCAGATACGCAGTATTTT
TRBD1,TRBJ1-2,-,TRBV5-1,CASSPGQGNYGYTF,TGCGCCAGCAGCCCGGGACAGGGGAACTATGGCTACACCTTC
-,TRBJ1-2,-,TRBV6-5,CASSYVLGDTKNGYTF,TGTGCCAGCAGTTACGTATTAGGGGACACCAAAAATGGCTACACCTTC
-,TRBJ2-2,-,TRBV3-1/TRBV3-2,CASSQDSPSVPTNTGELFF,TGTGCCAGCAGCCAAGATAGCCCTAGCGTACCAACGAACACCGGGGAGCTGTTTTTT
TRBD2,TRBJ2-1,-,TRBV4-1,CASSASGGHYNEQFF,TGCGCCAGCAGCGCAAGCGGGGGGCACTACAATGAGCAGTTCTTC
-,TRBJ2-7,-,TRBV6-5,CAIRGEGSYEQYF,TGTGCCATCAGAGGGGAAGGTTCCTACGAGCAGTACTTC
TRBD2,TRBJ2-1,-,TRBV19,CASSIPGTSGNNEQFF,TGTGCCAGTAGTATCCCCGGGACTAGCGGGAACAATGAGCAGTTCTTC
TRBD2,TRBJ2-7,few,TRBV30,CAWRDWGGSYEQYF,TGTGCCTGGAGGGATTGGGGGGGATCCTACGAGCAGTACTTC
TRBD1,TRBJ2-3,-,TRBV28,CASTQPGTGTVTDTQYF,TGTGCCAGCACCCAGCCAGGGACAGGGACAGTCACAGATACGCAGTATTTT
-,TRBJ1-3,once,TRBV3-1/TRBV3-2,CASSQQSGGWSTIYF,TGTGCCAGCAGCCAACAATCGGGCGGGTGGAGCACCATATATTTT
TRBD2,TRBJ2-3,-,TRBV6-5,CASKTSGGTDTQYF,TGTGCCAGTAAGACTAGCGGGGGCACAGATACGCAGTATTTT
-,TRBJ1-5,-,TRBV28,CASRPETGTNQPQHF,TGTGCCAGCAGACCCGAGACAGGCACCAATCAGCCCCAGCATTTT
TRBD1,TRBJ1-6,-,TRBV7-9,CASSATGGARSPLHF,TGTGCCAGCAGCGCCACAGGGGGCGCAAGGTCACCCCTCCACTTT
-,TRBJ2-3,-,TRBV28,CASSYRVGDTQYF,TGTGCCAGCAGTTACAGGGTCGGGGATACGCAGTATTTT
TRBD2,TRBJ2-1,few,TRBV4-3,CASSQEMASGRHNEQFF,TGCGCCAGCAGCCAAGAGATGGCTAGCGGTAGGCACAATGAGCAGTTCTTC
-,TRBJ1-1,-,TRBV28,CASRSGVEAFF,TGTGCCAGCAGATCCGGGGTGGAAGCTTTCTTT
-,TRBJ1-2,-,TRBV27,CASRERGKANYGYTF,TGTGCCAGCAGGGAGAGGGGGAAAGCTAACTATGGCTACACCTTC
-,TRBJ1-5,-,TRBV19,CASSTAGDYSNQPQHF,TGTGCCAGTAGTACCGCAGGGGATTATAGCAATCAGCCCCAGCATTTT
TRBD1,TRBJ2-7,-,TRBV7-8,CASSPRQGLYYEQYF,TGTGCCAGCAGCCCACGACAGGGCCTCTACTACGAGCAGTACTTC
-,TRBJ1-5,-,TRBV28,CASSPVDSLTANQPQHF,TGTGCCAGCAGTCCGGTCGATAGTCTTACCGCGAATCAGCCCCAGCATTTT
TRBD1,TRBJ2-5,-,TRBV6-5,CASRAGTGETQYF,TGTGCCAGCAGGGCCGGGACAGGGGAGACCCAGTACTTC
-,TRBJ2-7,-,TRBV27,CASRTYDVARSYEQYF,TGTGCCAGCAGGACTTATGACGTCGCTCGCTCCTACGAGCAGTACTTC
-,TRBJ1-1,-,TRBV5-4,CASSLRGMNTEAFF,TGTGCCAGCAGCTTGAGAGGGATGAACACTGAAGCTTTCTTT
TRBD2,TRBJ2-7,-,TRBV6-2/TRBV6-3,CASSSDTAGGYEQYF,TGTGCCAGCAGCTCCGATACGGCGGGGGGCTACGAGCAGTACTTC
-,TRBJ1-2,-,TRBV7-2,CASSLQGVYGYTF,TGTGCCAGCAGCTTACAGGGTGTCTATGGCTACACCTTC
-,TRBJ1-2,-,TRBV23-1,CASSQPSHTVLDGYTF,TGCGCCAGCAGTCAACCCAGTCATACAGTGTTGGATGGCTACACCTTC
-,TRBJ1-5,few,TRBV6-5,CASSLAAQNQPQHF,TGTGCCAGCAGTTTGGCGGCTCAAAATCAGCCCCAGCATTTT
-,TRBJ1-5,few,TRBV7-2,CASSLAMAANQPQHF,TGTGCCAGCAGCTTAGCGATGGCAGCGAATCAGCCCCAGCATTTT
-,TRBJ1-4,-,TRBV6-5,CASGSGWVATEKLFF,TGTGCCAGCGGATCCGGGTGGGTTGCCACCGAAAAACTGTTTTTT
TRBD1,TRBJ1-1,-,TRBV6-5,CASSYLDRGTEAFF,TGTGCCAGCAGTTACCTGGACAGGGGGACTGAAGCTTTCTTT
TRBD1,TRBJ1-1,-,TRBV4-3,CASSRTGEGLENTEAFF,TGCGCCAGCAGCCGGACAGGGGAAGGGCTTGAGAACACTGAAGCTTTCTTT
TRBD2,TRBJ2-5,-,TRBV7-2,CASSSASGRSGETQYF,TGTGCCAGCAGCTCCGCTAGCGGGAGGTCGGGGGAGACCCAGTACTTC
TRBD2,TRBJ2-3,-,TRBV24-1,CATSVGAGGTDTQYF,TGTGCCACCAGTGTTGGGGCGGGGGGCACAGATACGCAGTATTTT
-,TRBJ2-5,-,TRBV4-3,CASSQLGRETQYF,TGCGCCAGCAGCCAACTGGGGAGGGAGACCCAGTACTTC